This entry lists 23 T cell receptor beta chains sequenced from one sample in a study of T cell responses to AZD1222 COVID-19 vaccine. Assay: immunoSEQ multiplex PCR; the TCRdb copy retains only in-frame clones and omits some. Of approximately 120,000 clones listed, nearly 95% were seen once; the top ten hold roughly 0.87%. Sequencing was performed on peripheral blood, taken on day 0 of AZD1222 vaccination. These receptors came from an adult in good health.

The V and J genes are TRBV5-6 and TRBJ1-6, with D possibly being TRBD1 (5 bases). CDR3 length equals 14 residues. Looked up from germline, CDR1 is SGHDT and CDR2 is YYEEEE. Trimming took 4 bases from V and 7 from J, leaving 12 bases between them. The DNA of the CDR3 is TGTGCCAGCAGCCTCGGGACCCCGAATTCACCCCTCCACTTT. This translates into CASSLGTPNSPLHF.

The count of this clone is one. V and J are TRBV11-2 and TRBJ2-1; TRBD2 aligns across 8 bases. This CDR3 has 14 amino acids. Germline CDR1 and CDR2: SGHAT and FQNNGV. The V and J ends lost 5 bases and 4 bases, in that order; junction bases with no gene match: 4. The CDR3 here is CASSPGTSYNEQFF. CDR3 sequence (DNA): TGTGCCAGCAGCCCCGGGACTAGTTACAATGAGCAGTTCTTC.

J is TRBJ2-2 and V is TRBV7-9; D unresolved. Germline V lookup: CDR1 SEHNR, CDR2 FQNEAQ (reference sequence). The CDR3 consists of 12 residues. The CDR3 DNA reads TGTGCGTCCGGGCCCAACACCGGGGAGCTGTTTTTT. Translation gives CASGPNTGELFF.

In its sample, this clone was seen once. The rearrangement joins TRBV20-1 to TRBJ1-4; tentative D call: TRBD1 (5 bases). Germline lookup yields CDR1 DFQATT and CDR2 SNEGSKA (reference sequence). Between the trimmed V and J ends, which lost 3 bases and 3 bases, there was a span of 11 bases. The CDR3 has 14 amino acids. The CDR3 reads CSASVGVANEKLFF. The CDR3 DNA follows: TGCAGTGCTAGTGTGGGGGTAGCTAATGAAAAACTGTTTTTT.

This chain joins TRBV6-1 and TRBJ1-2, with a weak D call TRBD1 (6 bases). The V and J ends lost 1 base and 3 bases respectively, with 18 bases between them. CDR1 MNHNS and CDR2 SASEGT come from the germline V gene. The CDR3 spans 17 residues. The CDR3 loop reads CASSEDDQGGFYYGYTF. The CDR3 coding sequence is TGTGCCAGCAGTGAAGATGACCAAGGGGGATTTTACTATGGCTACACCTTC.

This clone was seen a single time. The chain joins TRBV9 to TRBJ1-3; perhaps TRBD1 as D (5 bases). The germline V gene encodes CDR1 SGDLS and CDR2 YYNGEE. The CDR3 sequence is 19 residues long. With 0 bases removed from V and 0 bases from J, the gap between germline ends came to 19 bases. The CDR3 here is CASSVEPGPETYSGNTIYF. Here the CDR3 DNA reads TGTGCCAGCAGCGTAGAGCCAGGGCCGGAAACCTACTCTGGAAACACCATATATTTT.

J is TRBJ2-7 and V is TRBV6-5; possibly TRBD2 for D (5 bases). The CDR3 has 13 amino acids. The ends were cut back, 5 bases at V and 4 bases at J, with 12 bases in the middle. The germline gives CDR1 MNHEY, CDR2 SVGAGI. The CDR3 DNA reads TGTGCCAGCAGTCCCGGACTCCTATACGAGCAGTACTTC. This gives the protein CASSPGLLYEQYF.

The rearrangement links TRBV9 to TRBJ2-5; 9 bases line up with TRBD2. Germline CDR1 reads SGDLS; CDR2 reads YYNGEE. This CDR3 spans 16 amino acids. The trim removed 0 bases at V and 4 bases at J, leaving 7 bases unmatched. The CDR3 spells CASSVEVRGGAETQYF. CDR3 DNA: TGTGCCAGCAGCGTAGAGGTTCGCGGGGGGGCAGAGACCCAGTACTTC. Full variable domain (outside the CDR3, taken from reference TRBV9 and TRBJ2-5): DSGVTQTPKHLITATGQRVTLRCSPRSGDLSVYWYQQSLDQGLQFLIQYYNGEERAKGNILERFSAQQFPDLHSELNLSSLELGDSALYFCASSVEVRGGAETQYFGPGTRLLVL.

The chain has TRBV18 and TRBJ1-1; 7 positions match TRBD1. This CDR3 region has 14 residues. The V gene end was trimmed by 2 bases and the J gene end by 6 bases; junction bases not matched to a gene: 6. The V gene's germline CDR1 is KGHSH and CDR2 LQKENI. CDR3 residues: CASSPGEGGAEAFF. CDR3 DNA sequence: TGTGCCAGCTCACCAGGGGAAGGGGGCGCTGAAGCTTTCTTT. The full variable domain, completed using reference TRBV18 and TRBJ1-1, is NAGVMQNPRHLVRRRGQEARLRCSPMKGHSHVYWYRQLPEEGLKFMVYLQKENIIDESGMPKERFSAEFPKEGPSILRIQQVVRGDSAAYFCASSPGEGGAEAFFGQGTRLTVV.

This chain links TRBV6-1 with TRBJ1-6; D perhaps matches TRBD1 (6 bases). Germline CDR1 reads MNHNS; CDR2 reads SASEGT. Trimming took off 2 bases at V and 8 bases at J, with 13 bases between the two ends. The CDR3 is made up of 15 amino acids. CDR3 protein: CASSEYGGRDSPLHF. The CDR3 bases are TGTGCCAGCAGTGAATATGGGGGCAGGGATTCACCCCTCCACTTT.

Notes on this clone: The sample contains more than one DNA sequence encoding this CDR3. The CDR3 DNA reads as TGTGCCAGCAGTTACTCCCCCGGGAATGAGCAGTTCTTC. This gives the protein CASSYSPGNEQFF. V and J are TRBV6-5 and TRBJ2-1; D gene ambiguous. Per germline, CDR1 MNHEY and CDR2 SVGAGI. Trimming removed 0 bases at V and 7 bases at J, with 7 bases between. The CDR3 consists of 13 residues.

This chain uses TRBV9 with TRBJ1-1; D is ambiguous. V was trimmed by 4 bases and J by 1 base, leaving 8 bases between them. This CDR3 comprises 13 residues. CDR1 SGDLS and CDR2 YYNGEE come from the germline V gene. CDR3 in amino acids: CASSSTANTEAFF. The CDR3 coding sequence is TGTGCCAGCAGCTCCACAGCGAACACTGAAGCTTTCTTT. Supplemented by reference TRBV9 and TRBJ1-1, the full variable domain reads DSGVTQTPKHLITATGQRVTLRCSPRSGDLSVYWYQQSLDQGLQFLIQYYNGEERAKGNILERFSAQQFPDLHSELNLSSLELGDSALYFCASSSTANTEAFFGQGTRLTVV.

The V call is TRBV6-1, the J call TRBJ1-6; D is ambiguous. Germline loops: CDR1 MNHNS, CDR2 SASEGT. The CDR3 extends over 13 amino acids. The V end was cut by 1 base, the J end by 11 bases, with 9 bases between. CDR3 region: CASSEGGIPPLHF. The CDR3 DNA sequence: TGTGCCAGCAGTGAAGGCGGTATCCCACCCCTCCACTTT.

V is TRBV7-9 and J is TRBJ1-1; no clear D gene. Looked up from germline, CDR1 is SEHNR and CDR2 is FQNEAQ (reference sequence). Trimming removed 2 bases from V and 5 bases from J, with 12 bases in between. The CDR3 runs to 14 residues. The CDR3 nucleotides are TGTGCCAGCAGCTTATCTAGGATGAGAACTGAAGCTTTCTTT. Its protein is CASSLSRMRTEAFF. The full variable domain, its missing parts supplied by reference TRBV7-9 and TRBJ1-1, is DTGVSQNPRHKITKRGQNVTFRCDPISEHNRLYWYRQTLGQGPEFLTYFQNEAQLEKSRLLSDRFSAERPKGSFSTLEIQRTEQGDSAMYLCASSLSRMRTEAFFGQGTRLTVV.

As DNA, the CDR3 is TGCAGTGCTAGTCGGGACAGACCCTACGAGCAGTACTTC. Translating it yields CSASRDRPYEQYF. The V call is TRBV20-1, the J call TRBJ2-7; 7 bases line up with TRBD1. CDR3 length equals 13 residues. V lost 3 bases to trimming and J lost 2 bases; unmatched junction nucleotides: 4. Germline V lookup: CDR1 DFQATT, CDR2 SNEGSKA (reference sequence).

The rearrangement uses TRBV2 and TRBJ2-1, with D uncertain. Looked up from germline, CDR1 is SNHLY and CDR2 is FYNNEI. Between the trimmed V and J ends, which lost 2 bases and 8 bases, there was a span of 16 bases. The CDR3 loop spans 15 amino acids. In nucleotides, the CDR3 is TGTGCCAGCAGTGAAACCCGGACGGGCCGGGATGAGCAGTTCTTC. This codes for CASSETRTGRDEQFF.

This chain links TRBV6-5 with TRBJ2-7, with 7 nucleotides matching TRBD2. The J segment lost 0 bases and the V segment lost 5 bases, leaving 7 bases of the junction unmatched. CDR3 length: 15 amino acids. Germline V gene data show CDR1 as MNHEY and CDR2 as SVGAGI. CDR3: CASSLGRGDSYEQYF. The CDR3 bases are TGTGCCAGCAGTCTCGGTCGGGGGGACTCCTACGAGCAGTACTTC.

The chain is built from TRBV18 and TRBJ1-1, with D tentatively TRBD1 (6 bases). Germline CDR1 is KGHSH and CDR2 is LQKENI. V was clipped by 3 bases and J by 3 bases, with 11 bases between them. This CDR3 is built from 14 residues. CDR3 in amino acids: CASSPRGRDTEAFF. Here the CDR3 DNA reads TGTGCCAGCTCACCCAGGGGCCGGGACACTGAAGCTTTCTTT. Complete variable domain (other parts from reference TRBV18 and TRBJ1-1): NAGVMQNPRHLVRRRGQEARLRCSPMKGHSHVYWYRQLPEEGLKFMVYLQKENIIDESGMPKERFSAEFPKEGPSILRIQQVVRGDSAAYFCASSPRGRDTEAFFGQGTRLTVV.

The chain carries TRBV19 and TRBJ1-5; D gene uncertain. The CDR3 is 14 amino acids. Germline V CDR1 and CDR2: LNHDA, SQIVND (reference sequence). The V and J ends lost 1 base and 11 bases respectively, with 15 bases between them. Written as DNA, the CDR3 is TGTGCCAGTAGTATAGGCAGCGGAAACTTGGCCCAGCATTTT. This translates into CASSIGSGNLAQHF.

This chain connects TRBV27 to TRBJ1-2, with D perhaps matching TRBD1 (5 bases). In germline, CDR1 is MNHEY, CDR2 SMNVEV (reference sequence). V was clipped by 6 bases and J by 3 bases, with 11 bases between them. The CDR3 has 13 amino acids. In DNA, the CDR3 is TGTGCCAGCAGCCCGGGGGGGGACTATGGCTACACCTTC. Its translation is CASSPGGDYGYTF.

This clone was seen a single time. This chain joins TRBV10-3 and TRBJ1-1, with D possibly TRBD1 on 6 matching bases. Germline V CDR1 and CDR2: ENHRY, SYGVKD. Trimming shortened V by 3 bases and J by 1 base, and 9 bases separated the two germline ends. The CDR3 totals 14 residues. The CDR3 loop is CAISDPGANTEAFF. CDR3 DNA sequence: TGTGCCATCAGTGACCCAGGGGCGAACACTGAAGCTTTCTTT.

This clone is a singleton in its sample. V and J are TRBV7-9 and TRBJ2-1, with 15 bases lining up with TRBD2. V lost 5 bases to trimming and J lost 9 bases; unmatched junction nucleotides: 8. Germline CDR1 SEHNR, CDR2 FQNEAQ (reference sequence). CDR3 length: 16 residues. The CDR3 nucleotides read TGTGCCAGCAGCCGGACTAGCGGGGGGGCCATTAGTGAGCAGTTCTTC. This sequence encodes CASSRTSGGAISEQFF. Filled out from reference TRBV7-9 and TRBJ2-1, the complete variable domain reads DTGVSQNPRHKITKRGQNVTFRCDPISEHNRLYWYRQTLGQGPEFLTYFQNEAQLEKSRLLSDRFSAERPKGSFSTLEIQRTEQGDSAMYLCASSRTSGGAISEQFFGPGTRLTVL.

J is TRBJ1-6 and V is TRBV5-1, with 7 bases fitting TRBD1. The CDR3 is made up of 16 amino acids. Per the germline V gene, CDR1 is SGHRS and CDR2 is YFSETQ. V lost 2 bases and J lost 4; bases outside the gene matches: 6. The CDR3 DNA follows: TGCGCCAGCAGCTTAATCCCGGGACAGTATAATTCACCCCTCCACTTT. Translating it yields CASSLIPGQYNSPLHF. Looking up the rest from reference TRBV5-1 and TRBJ1-6 gives the full variable domain: KAGVTQTPRYLIKTRGQQVTLSCSPISGHRSVSWYQQTPGQGLQFLFEYFSETQRNKGNFPGRFSGRQFSNSRSEMNVSTLELGDSALYLCASSLIPGQYNSPLHFGNGTRLTVT.